These T cell receptor beta chains were read from a single sample in a study of control samples from healthy donors and cancer patients. The assay was immunoSEQ multiplex PCR, and TCRdb's table has in-frame clones only and misses some. The sample has approximately 230,000 clones, roughly four fifths seen once. The sample comprised PBMCs. All receptors come from a woman aged 60-75 years with lung cancer. CDR3s include the opening cysteine and the closing phenylalanine or tryptophan. The D gene is left open where the match is weak. The size of a clone is reported for some rows only, either as once, few or many, or as a class for expanded clones.

clone size	V gene	D gene	J gene	CDR3 protein	CDR3 DNA
.	TRBV5-4	.	TRBJ2-3	CASSLREPDTQYF	TGTGCCAGCAGCTTAAGGGAACCAGATACGCAGTATTTT
.	TRBV11-2	.	TRBJ2-7	CASSLRVGEQYF	TGTGCCAGCAGCTTACGAGTAGGGGAGCAGTACTTC
once	TRBV5-4	.	TRBJ1-3	CASSLASKSSGNTIYF	TGTGCCAGCAGCCTCGCATCGAAAAGCTCTGGAAACACCATATATTTT
once	TRBV11-3	.	TRBJ1-6	CASSLIPRTEYNSPLHF	TGTGCCAGCAGCTTAATCCCCCGGACAGAGTATAATTCACCCCTCCACTTT
.	TRBV2	.	TRBJ2-1	CASDDDSYNEQFF	TGTGCCAGCGACGATGACTCCTACAATGAGCAGTTCTTC
.	TRBV6-5	.	TRBJ1-4	CASSYSPRGAREKLFF	TGTGCCAGCAGTTACTCCCCCCGAGGGGCGCGGGAAAAACTGTTTTTT
.	TRBV11-2	.	TRBJ2-1	CASSLARNNEQFF	TGTGCCAGCAGCTTAGCACGGAACAATGAGCAGTTCTTC
.	TRBV5-1	TRBD2	TRBJ2-7	CASSLGAGGIYEQYF	TGCGCCAGCAGCTTGGGAGCGGGGGGGATTTACGAGCAGTACTTC
.	TRBV3-1/TRBV3-2	.	TRBJ1-2	CASSQVPGGNYGYTF	TGTGCCAGCAGCCAAGTCCCGGGAGGTAACTATGGCTACACCTTC
once	TRBV11-3	.	TRBJ2-3	CASSLGAHGADTQYF	TGTGCCAGCAGCTTAGGGGCTCACGGGGCAGATACGCAGTATTTT
few	TRBV18	.	TRBJ1-1	CASSPGTWDTEAFF	TGTGCCAGCTCACCTGGGACCTGGGACACTGAAGCTTTCTTT
.	TRBV5-4	.	TRBJ2-6	CASSSGANVLTF	TGTGCCAGCTCATCTGGGGCCAACGTCCTGACTTTC
.	TRBV5-1	.	TRBJ1-1	CASSDNLGTEAFF	TGCGCCAGCAGTGATAATTTGGGTACTGAAGCTTTCTTT
.	TRBV7-2	.	TRBJ2-5	CASSLDPARGVETQYF	TGTGCCAGCAGCTTAGACCCAGCGAGGGGGGTAGAGACCCAGTACTTC
.	TRBV21-1	.	TRBJ2-7	CARHGRDRGYEQYF	TGTGCCAGACATGGAAGGGACAGGGGTTACGAGCAGTACTTC
.	TRBV6-6	.	TRBJ1-1	CAAWGASGTEAFF	TGTGCCGCCTGGGGCGCGTCGGGCACTGAAGCTTTCTTT
once	TRBV5-4	TRBD2	TRBJ2-2	CASSNGLAGGGGELFF	TGTGCCAGCAGCAACGGACTAGCGGGGGGCGGCGGGGAGCTGTTTTTT
few	TRBV6-5	TRBD2	TRBJ2-7	CASSYSRLLSGKQYF	TGTGCCAGCAGTTACTCGAGACTCCTAAGCGGGAAGCAGTACTTC
once	TRBV6-1	.	TRBJ1-2	CASSEGSARNYGYTF	TGTGCCAGCAGTGAAGGGTCAGCCCGAAACTATGGCTACACCTTC
.	TRBV5-8	TRBD2	TRBJ2-5	CASSAPPGLGQETQYF	TGTGCCAGCAGCGCGCCACCGGGACTAGGACAAGAGACCCAGTACTTC
.	TRBV5-1	TRBD2	TRBJ2-5	CASHGLAGAETQYF	TGCGCCAGTCACGGACTAGCGGGAGCAGAGACCCAGTACTTC
once	TRBV18	.	TRBJ1-5	CASSPGTGTGQPQHF	TGTGCCAGCTCACCGGGGACGGGGACGGGTCAGCCCCAGCATTTT
.	TRBV2	.	TRBJ2-5	CASTPRRETGSGGTQYF	TGTGCCAGCACTCCGCGTAGGGAGACAGGGTCGGGAGGGACCCAGTACTTC
.	TRBV5-6	TRBD2	TRBJ2-1	CASSLAPGLAQNEQFF	TGTGCCAGCAGCTTGGCCCCGGGACTAGCTCAAAATGAGCAGTTCTTC
.	TRBV7-3	.	TRBJ2-3	CASSGGGLTDTQYF	TGTGCCAGCAGCGGGGGAGGTCTGACAGATACGCAGTATTTT
.	TRBV5-1	.	TRBJ1-4	CASSLQGPTNEKLFF	TGCGCCAGCAGCTTACAGGGCCCAACTAATGAAAAACTGTTTTTT
.	TRBV2	.	TRBJ1-5	CASRGRRGDQPQHF	TGTGCCAGCAGAGGACGGCGGGGGGATCAGCCCCAGCATTTT
.	TRBV6-1	.	TRBJ2-1	CASSVLYIEGEQFF	TGTGCCAGCAGTGTCCTCTACATCGAGGGTGAGCAGTTCTTC
.	TRBV6-9	.	TRBJ1-5	CASSFIGGRRSNQPQHF	TGTGCCAGCAGTTTTATCGGGGGTCGAAGAAGCAATCAGCCCCAGCATTTT
.	TRBV6-5	TRBD2	TRBJ2-3	CASRDASGTTDTQYF	TGTGCCAGCAGGGACGCTAGCGGGACCACAGATACGCAGTATTTT
.	TRBV7-9	.	TRBJ2-7	CASSLSDIVDNSYEQYF	TGTGCCAGCAGCTTATCTGACATCGTAGATAATTCCTACGAGCAGTACTTC